This T cell receptor beta chain was obtained from a study of shared clonotypes between healthy human individuals. The overall study: A donor's plate count was three for CD4 naive and three for CD4 memory; CD8 naive had two and CD8 memory one.

Study-wide results and caveats: Clonotypes not shared had lower generation probabilities than those common to all four donors. There were few donors, and this limited the genetic and exposure-history diversity represented.

The split of CD4+ cells yielded CD45RA+ naive and CD45RA-negative memory subsets. CDR1 MDHEN and CDR2 SYDVKM come from the germline V gene. The ends lost 4 bases at V and 2 bases at J; junction bases unmatched: 11. This CDR3 spans 16 amino acids. The data were produced by immunoSEQ multiplex PCR, yet TCRdb's version contains in-frame clones alone and is incomplete. The top ten hold 0.13% of the sample, which has some 2,000,000 clones, around 95% seen once. About this clone itself: Its antigen is still unknown.

Input material: naive CD4+ T cells sorted from blood. This sample's subset: CD45RA+ positively selected. The TCR was taken from a man between 18 and 35 years old in good health. V usage is TRBV28 and J usage is TRBJ2-7, with 7 bases identical to TRBD1. The CDR3 coding sequence is TGTGCCAGCAGTTCCCACAGGGGTTTACTCCCCTACGAGCAGTACTTC. Its protein is CASSSHRGLLPYEQYF.